This T cell receptor (beta chain) was profiled in a study of T cells in tumors and immune-related adverse events. A single count supports this clone. Sequencing was performed with immunoSEQ multiplex PCR; in TCRdb, only in-frame clones are kept and a portion is missing. In the table there are roughly 23,000 clones, about 93% of which are singletons. This CDR3 has 13 amino acids. The V gene's germline CDR1 is SEHNR and CDR2 FQNEAQ (reference sequence). The V and J ends lost 5 bases and 10 bases respectively, with 15 bases between them. The sequencing used lymph node tissue, collected from a patient treated with anti-PD-1 therapy. The chain has TRBV7-9 and TRBJ2-1, with D tentatively TRBD1 (6 bases). The sequence derives from a female donor with metastatic renal cell carcinoma. The CDR3 reads CASSPQGQQEQFF. Here the CDR3 DNA reads TGTGCCAGCAGCCCTCAAGGACAGCAGGAGCAGTTCTTC.